Each of the 2 T cell receptor beta chains below was sequenced from the same sample in a study of blood T cell repertoires in COVID-19. Repertoires were generated with immunoSEQ multiplex PCR, while TCRdb's copy carries only in-frame clones and drops some. The sample has approximately 250,000 clones, roughly 85% seen once. Source material: peripheral blood. The receptor set was obtained from a man between 25 and 39 years old who had recovered from COVID-19.

Here the CDR3 reads CASSLEWGSGELFF. The CDR3 DNA is TGCGCCAGCAGCTTGGAGTGGGGCTCCGGGGAGCTGTTTTTT. The V and J genes are TRBV5-1 and TRBJ2-2, with a weak D call TRBD1 (5 bases). The length of the CDR3 is 14 residues. Germline V gene data show CDR1 as SGHRS and CDR2 as YFSETQ. V was pared by 0 bases and J by 6 bases, with 9 bases between.

CDR3 in DNA: TGTGCCAGCAACATGACAGGGGTGAACACTGAAGCTTTCTTT. Translating gives CASNMTGVNTEAFF. V gene TRBV6-5 combines with J gene TRBJ1-1, with 8 bases fitting TRBD1. The germline gives CDR1 MNHEY, CDR2 SVGAGI. J was trimmed by 0 bases and V by 7 bases; bases with no gene match: 4. This CDR3 has 14 amino acids.